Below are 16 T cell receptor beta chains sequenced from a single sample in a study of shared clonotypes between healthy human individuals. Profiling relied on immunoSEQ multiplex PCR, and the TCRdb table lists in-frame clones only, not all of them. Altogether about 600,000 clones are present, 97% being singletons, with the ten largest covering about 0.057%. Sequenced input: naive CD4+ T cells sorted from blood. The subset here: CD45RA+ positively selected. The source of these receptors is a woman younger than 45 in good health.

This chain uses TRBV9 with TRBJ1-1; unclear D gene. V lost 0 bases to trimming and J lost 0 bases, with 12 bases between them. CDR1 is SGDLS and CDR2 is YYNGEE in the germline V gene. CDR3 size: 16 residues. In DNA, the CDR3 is TGTGCCAGCAGCGTAGCTACAAGGGTCCTGAACACTGAAGCTTTCTTT. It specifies CASSVATRVLNTEAFF.

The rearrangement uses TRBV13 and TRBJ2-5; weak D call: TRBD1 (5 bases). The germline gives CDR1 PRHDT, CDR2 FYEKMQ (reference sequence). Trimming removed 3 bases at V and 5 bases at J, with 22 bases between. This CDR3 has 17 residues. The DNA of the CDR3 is TGTGCCAGCAGCTTTGTTGTAGACAGTGTAAGATTGGAGACCCAGTACTTC. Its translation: CASSFVVDSVRLETQYF.

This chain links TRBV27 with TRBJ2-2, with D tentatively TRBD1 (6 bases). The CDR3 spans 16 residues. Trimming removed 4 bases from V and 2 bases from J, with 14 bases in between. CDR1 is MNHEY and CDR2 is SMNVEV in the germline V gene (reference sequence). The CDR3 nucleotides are TGTGCCAGCAGTTCCTTTGAACAGGGTAACACCGGGGAGCTGTTTTTT. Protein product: CASSSFEQGNTGELFF.

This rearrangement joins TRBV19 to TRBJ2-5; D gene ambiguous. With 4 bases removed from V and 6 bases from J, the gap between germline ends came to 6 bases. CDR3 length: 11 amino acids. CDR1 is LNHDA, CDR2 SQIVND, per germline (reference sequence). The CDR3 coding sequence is TGTGCCAGTAGTACACGAAAGACCCAGTACTTC. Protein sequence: CASSTRKTQYF.

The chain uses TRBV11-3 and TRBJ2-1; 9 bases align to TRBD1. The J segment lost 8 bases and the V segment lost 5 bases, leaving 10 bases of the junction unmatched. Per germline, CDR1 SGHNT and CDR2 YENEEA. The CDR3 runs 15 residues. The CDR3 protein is CASSNGQGRTHEQFF. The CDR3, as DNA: TGTGCCAGCAGCAATGGACAGGGGAGAACTCATGAGCAGTTCTTC.

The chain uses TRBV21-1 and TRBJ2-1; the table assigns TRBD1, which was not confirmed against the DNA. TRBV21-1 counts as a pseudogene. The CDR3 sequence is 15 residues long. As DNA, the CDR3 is TGTGCCAGCAGCAAAGTGGTGCAGGGTGGGAATGAGCAGTTCTTC. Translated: CASSKVVQGGNEQFF.

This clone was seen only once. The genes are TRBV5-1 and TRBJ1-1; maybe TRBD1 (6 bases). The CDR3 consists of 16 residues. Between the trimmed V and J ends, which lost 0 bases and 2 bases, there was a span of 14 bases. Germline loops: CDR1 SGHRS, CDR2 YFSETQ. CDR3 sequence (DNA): TGCGCCAGCAGCTTGGATCCAGGGGCCATAAACACTGAAGCTTTCTTT. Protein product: CASSLDPGAINTEAFF.

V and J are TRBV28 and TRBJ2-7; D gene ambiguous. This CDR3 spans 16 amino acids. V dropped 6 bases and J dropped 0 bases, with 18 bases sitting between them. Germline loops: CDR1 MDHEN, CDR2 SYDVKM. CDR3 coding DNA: TGTGCCAGCAGCCCCGGCTGGCACAGCGACTCCTACGAGCAGTACTTC. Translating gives CASSPGWHSDSYEQYF. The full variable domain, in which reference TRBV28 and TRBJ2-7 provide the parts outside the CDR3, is DVKVTQSSRYLVKRTGEKVFLECVQDMDHENMFWYRQDPGLGLRLIYFSYDVKMKEKGDIPEGYSVSREKKERFSLILESASTNQTSMYLCASSPGWHSDSYEQYFGPGTRLTVT.

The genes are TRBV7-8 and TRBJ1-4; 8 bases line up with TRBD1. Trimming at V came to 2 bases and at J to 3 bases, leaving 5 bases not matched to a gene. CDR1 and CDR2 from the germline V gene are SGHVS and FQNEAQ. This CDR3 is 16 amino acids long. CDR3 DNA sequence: TGTGCCAGCAGCTTATCCAGGGGGCGGTCTAATGAAAAACTGTTTTTT. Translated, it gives CASSLSRGRSNEKLFF.

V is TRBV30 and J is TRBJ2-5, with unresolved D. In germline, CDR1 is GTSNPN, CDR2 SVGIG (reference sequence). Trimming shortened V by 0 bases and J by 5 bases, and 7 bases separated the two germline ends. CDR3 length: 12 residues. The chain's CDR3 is CAWSVHEETQYF. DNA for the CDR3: TGTGCCTGGAGTGTACATGAGGAGACCCAGTACTTC.

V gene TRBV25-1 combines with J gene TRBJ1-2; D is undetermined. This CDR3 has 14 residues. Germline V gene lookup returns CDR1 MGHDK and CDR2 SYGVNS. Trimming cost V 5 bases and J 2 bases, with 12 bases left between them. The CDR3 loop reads CASSQAGTNYGYTF. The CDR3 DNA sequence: TGTGCCAGCAGTCAGGCAGGAACGAACTATGGCTACACCTTC.

The CDR3 region has the DNA TGTGCCAGCTCAAAACCTTCCTACGAGCAGTACTTC. It encodes CASSKPSYEQYF. The J gene is TRBJ2-7, the V gene TRBV28, with D hard to call. CDR1 and CDR2 (germline): MDHEN, SYDVKM. CDR3 length: 12 residues. V was pared by 8 bases and J by 1 base, with 9 bases between.

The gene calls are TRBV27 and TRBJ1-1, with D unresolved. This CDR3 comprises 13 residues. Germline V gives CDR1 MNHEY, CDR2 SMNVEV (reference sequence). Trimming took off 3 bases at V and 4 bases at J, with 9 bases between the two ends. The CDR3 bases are TGTGCCAGCAGTTTGGGTGTTCGCACTGAAGCTTTCTTT. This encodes CASSLGVRTEAFF.

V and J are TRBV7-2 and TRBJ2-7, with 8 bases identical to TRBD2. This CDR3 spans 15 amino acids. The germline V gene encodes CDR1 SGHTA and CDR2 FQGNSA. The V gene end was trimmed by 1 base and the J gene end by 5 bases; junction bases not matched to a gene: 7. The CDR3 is CASSLEPGGRNEQYF. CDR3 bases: TGTGCCAGCAGCTTAGAGCCCGGCGGGAGGAACGAGCAGTACTTC.

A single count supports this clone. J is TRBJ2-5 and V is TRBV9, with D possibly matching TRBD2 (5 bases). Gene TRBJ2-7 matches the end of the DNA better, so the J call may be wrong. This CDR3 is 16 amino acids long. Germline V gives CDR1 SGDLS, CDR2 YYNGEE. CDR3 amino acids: CASSPSGGLRLHEQYF. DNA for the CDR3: TGTGCCAGCAGCCCCAGCGGAGGCCTGAGGCTACACGAGCAGTACTTC.

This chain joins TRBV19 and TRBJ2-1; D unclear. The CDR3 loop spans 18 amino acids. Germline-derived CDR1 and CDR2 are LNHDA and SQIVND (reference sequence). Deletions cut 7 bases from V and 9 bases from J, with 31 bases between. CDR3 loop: CASKSKSASRSTLGEQFF. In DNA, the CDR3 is TGTGCCAGTAAATCAAAATCGGCAAGCCGGAGTACGTTGGGTGAGCAGTTCTTC. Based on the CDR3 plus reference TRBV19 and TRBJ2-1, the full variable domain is DGGITQSPKYLFRKEGQNVTLSCEQNLNHDAMYWYRQDPGQGLRLIYYSQIVNDFQKGDIAEGYSVSREKKESFPLTVTSAQKNPTAFYLCASKSKSASRSTLGEQFFGPGTRLTVL.